Shown below are 22 T cell receptor beta chains from a single sample sequenced in a study of type 1 and type 2 diabetes patients. PCR was run on genomic DNA. The TCR beta CDR3 region was amplified using 30 forward and 13 reverse primers. TCRdb re-called the multiplex PCR reads through MiXCR, storing one row per CDR3 protein. This repertoire shows 250,000 to 300,000 distinct CDR3 sequences, roughly 50% found once; its top ten account for approximately 15%. Sequencing used peripheral blood mononuclear cells (PBMCs). Receptors were obtained from a man aged 18 to 35 with type 2 diabetes.

The genes are TRBV6-5 and TRBJ1-5; 7 nucleotides align to TRBD1. CDR3 length: 14 residues. Germline V lookup: CDR1 MNHEY, CDR2 SVGAGI. The V gene end was trimmed by 4 bases and the J gene end by 6 bases; junction bases not matched to a gene: 6. CDR3 amino acids: CASSFTGAGQPQHF. CDR3 nucleotides: TGTGCCAGCAGTTTTACAGGGGCGGGTCAGCCCCAGCATTTT.

This chain links TRBV5-1 with TRBJ2-1, with D uncertain. Germline CDR1 is SGHRS and CDR2 is YFSETQ. Deletions cut 0 bases from V and 2 bases from J, with 15 bases between. The CDR3 loop spans 17 amino acids. The CDR3 DNA reads as TGCGCCAGCAGCTTGGGGTTAGGACCTCCGGCCTACAATGAGCAGTTCTTC. It translates to CASSLGLGPPAYNEQFF.

V usage is TRBV15 and J usage is TRBJ2-7; D tentatively reads TRBD1 or TRBD2 (7 bases each). The V and J ends lost 2 bases and 3 bases respectively, with 20 bases between them. This CDR3 has 17 residues. The germline V gene encodes CDR1 LNHNV and CDR2 YYDKDF (reference sequence). DNA for the CDR3: TGTGCCACCAGCAGACTGGGGGGGACAGCCACAAGCTACGAGCAGTACTTC. Translating gives CATSRLGGTATSYEQYF.

The rearrangement joins TRBV5-1 to TRBJ1-6, with 8 bases fitting TRBD1. The CDR3 runs 14 residues. Trimming at V came to 4 bases and at J to 10 bases, leaving 7 bases not matched to a gene. Germline CDR1 is SGHRS and CDR2 is YFSETQ. The CDR3 spells CASSAGTGDSPLHF. The CDR3 nucleotides read TGCGCCAGCAGCGCCGGGACAGGAGACTCACCCCTCCACTTT.

The chain joins TRBV13 to TRBJ2-7; 7 bases align to TRBD1. The CDR3 totals 14 residues. Losses at the gene ends were 6 bases for V and 3 bases for J; bases not matched to a gene: 8. Per germline, CDR1 PRHDT and CDR2 FYEKMQ (reference sequence). The CDR3 DNA sequence: TGTGCCAGCAGTTTCCGGGACAGCCACTACGAGCAGTACTTC. It encodes CASSFRDSHYEQYF.

Only a few counts were recorded for this clonotype. This chain joins TRBV30 and TRBJ1-5, with TRBD1 identical over 7 bases. The J segment lost 8 bases and the V segment lost 1 base, leaving 8 bases of the junction unmatched. The CDR3 is made up of 14 amino acids. The germline V gene encodes CDR1 GTSNPN and CDR2 SVGIG (reference sequence). This CDR3 is CAWSARTGGEPQHF. In DNA, the CDR3 is TGTGCCTGGAGTGCCAGGACAGGTGGGGAGCCCCAGCATTTT.

The rearrangement links TRBV19 to TRBJ2-2; no clear D. The CDR3 contains 13 residues. The V gene lost 6 bases and the J gene lost 4 bases, with 9 bases spanning the gap. Germline CDR1 reads LNHDA; CDR2 reads SQIVND (reference sequence). The CDR3 DNA reads TGTGCCAGTAGGGCACCTAGCACCGGGGAGCTGTTTTTT. This translates into CASRAPSTGELFF.

The chain employs TRBV6-1 and TRBJ1-1; D not certain. Deletions cut 0 bases from V and 1 base from J, with 12 bases between. CDR1 MNHNS and CDR2 SASEGT come from the germline V gene. This CDR3 is 16 amino acids long. This CDR3 reads CASSEAFGRRNTEAFF. The CDR3 coding sequence is TGTGCCAGCAGTGAAGCGTTCGGCAGGAGGAACACTGAAGCTTTCTTT.

This rearrangement joins TRBV4-1 to TRBJ2-7, with D tentatively TRBD2 (6 bases). From germline, CDR1 is MGHRA and CDR2 YSYEKL. Trimming shortened V by 4 bases and J by 0 bases, and 13 bases separated the two germline ends. CDR3 length: 15 amino acids. The CDR3 DNA sequence: TGCGCCAGCAGCCCTCGGGACTCCTACTCCTACGAGCAGTACTTC. Amino acid sequence: CASSPRDSYSYEQYF.

J is TRBJ2-7 and V is TRBV30, with TRBD1 matching over 8 bases. The CDR3 consists of 12 residues. Germline V CDR1 and CDR2: GTSNPN, SVGIG (reference sequence). V lost 7 bases, J lost 1 base, and 3 bases stayed unmatched. As DNA, the CDR3 is TGTGCCTTCCGGGACAGGTCCTACGAGCAGTACTTC. As protein: CAFRDRSYEQYF.

V and J are TRBV5-5 and TRBJ2-7; D unresolved. The ends were cut back, 0 bases at V and 6 bases at J, with 10 bases in the middle. The germline CDR1 and CDR2 sequences are SGHKS and YYEKEE (reference sequence). The CDR3 is made up of 13 amino acids. CDR3 bases: TGTGCCAGCAGCTTGGACTGGGCAGGCGAGCAGTACTTC. Translated: CASSLDWAGEQYF.

Comment on this clonotype: It is likely a read error, because the conserved phenylalanine at the end of the CDR3 is missing. The chain employs TRBV19 and TRBJ2-7; D not certain. The CDR3 is 12 residues long. Germline assignment: CDR1 LNHDA and CDR2 SQIVND (reference sequence). Trimming cost V 5 bases and J 6 bases, with 11 bases left between them. For the CDR3, the DNA is TGTGCCAGTAGTGAACCGGGCCGCGAGCAGTACCTC. Protein sequence: CASSEPGREQYL.

This clonotype was counted ten times or more. J is TRBJ2-7 and V is TRBV15; no firm D call. V dropped 1 base and J dropped 1 base, with 5 bases sitting between them. The CDR3 has 13 amino acids. The germline V gene has CDR1 LNHNV and CDR2 YYDKDF (reference sequence). CDR3 amino acids: CATSRGGSYEQYF. DNA of the CDR3: TGTGCCACCAGCAGAGGTGGGTCCTACGAGCAGTACTTC. The variable domain in full, with the rest retrieved from reference TRBV15 and TRBJ2-7, is DAMVIQNPRYQVTQFGKPVTLSCSQTLNHNVMYWYQQKSSQAPKLLFHYYDKDFNNEADTPDNFQSRRPNTSFCFLDIRSPGLGDTAMYLCATSRGGSYEQYFGPGTRLTVT.

The chain joins TRBV20-1 to TRBJ2-5, with D perhaps being TRBD1 or TRBD2 (5 bases each). The CDR3 covers 14 residues. V lost 3 bases to trimming and J lost 1 base, with 12 bases between them. The germline CDR1 and CDR2 sequences are DFQATT and SNEGSKA (reference sequence). Here the CDR3 reads CSASPTGAQETQYF. The DNA for the CDR3 is TGCAGTGCTAGCCCCACCGGGGCCCAAGAGACCCAGTACTTC.

V and J are TRBV25-1 and TRBJ1-2; D is uncertain. The CDR3 runs 12 residues. V lost 4 bases, J lost 6 bases, and 9 bases lay in between. Looked up from germline, CDR1 is MGHDK and CDR2 is SYGVNS. CDR3: CASSVPGDGYTF. The CDR3 DNA reads TGTGCCAGCAGTGTCCCCGGGGATGGCTACACCTTC.

This clonotype has a handful of counts. The genes are TRBV12-3 or TRBV12-4 and TRBJ2-2, with no clear D. The CDR3 extends over 16 amino acids. V lost 3 bases and J 0 bases, leaving 11 bases between the germline ends. The CDR3, as DNA: TGTGCCAGCAGTTTGTCTCTGCCAGCGAACACCGGGGAGCTGTTTTTT. Its translation: CASSLSLPANTGELFF.

This clonotype was recorded many times. This chain connects TRBV19 to TRBJ1-6, with 7 nucleotides matching TRBD1. Germline values: CDR1 LNHDA, CDR2 SQIVND (reference sequence). The CDR3 runs 14 residues. Losses at the gene ends were 5 bases for V and 9 bases for J; bases not matched to a gene: 7. CDR3 region: CASSPTGVGSPLHF. The CDR3 nucleotides are TGTGCCAGTAGTCCAACAGGGGTTGGTTCACCCCTCCACTTT.

This rearrangement joins TRBV7-2 to TRBJ2-7; 7 bases line up with TRBD1. The germline CDR1 and CDR2 sequences are SGHTA and FQGNSA. This CDR3 spans 15 amino acids. V gave up 5 bases and J gave up 4 bases; unmatched junction bases: 11. CDR3 nucleotide sequence: TGTGCCAGCAGCCAAGAAGTGGCAGGGGGTTACGAGCAGTACTTC. The encoded protein is CASSQEVAGGYEQYF.

This clonotype was observed a handful of times. The V and J genes are TRBV19 and TRBJ2-3, with 7 bases aligning to TRBD1. The CDR3 has 17 residues. Germline lookup yields CDR1 LNHDA and CDR2 SQIVND (reference sequence). J was trimmed by 1 base and V by 1 base; bases with no gene match: 8. In DNA, the CDR3 is TGTGCCAGTAGTATAGGGATGACAGGGCTGGGCACAGATACGCAGTATTTT. Amino acids: CASSIGMTGLGTDTQYF.

V and J are TRBV7-2 and TRBJ2-7; 8 bases match TRBD2. The CDR3 length is 15 residues. Germline V lookup: CDR1 SGHTA, CDR2 FQGNSA. V shed 5 bases and J 7 bases; nucleotides not matched to a gene: 13. The CDR3 loop is CASSPLVSVAGEQYF. The CDR3 bases are TGTGCCAGCAGCCCTCTAGTGAGTGTAGCGGGAGAGCAGTACTTC.

This clonotype was found many times. V gene TRBV25-1 combines with J gene TRBJ1-6, with unresolved D. CDR3 length equals 15 residues. From germline, CDR1 is MGHDK and CDR2 SYGVNS. With 2 bases removed from V and 5 bases from J, the gap between germline ends came to 10 bases. The CDR3, as DNA: TGTGCCAGCAGTGAACAACATTTGGATAATTCACCCCTCCACTTT. It translates to CASSEQHLDNSPLHF. Together with reference TRBV25-1 and TRBJ1-6, the CDR3 gives the full variable domain: EADIYQTPRYLVIGTGKKITLECSQTMGHDKMYWYQQDPGMELHLIHYSYGVNSTEKGDLSSESTVSRIRTEHFPLTLESARPSHTSQYLCASSEQHLDNSPLHFGNGTRLTVT.

The table lists this clonotype with a few counts. V usage is TRBV2 and J usage is TRBJ2-3, with a tentative D call TRBD2 (6 bases). Germline loops: CDR1 SNHLY, CDR2 FYNNEI. Trimming shortened V by 6 bases and J by 2 bases, and 12 bases separated the two germline ends. This CDR3 is built from 14 residues. CDR3 coding DNA: TGTGCCAGCAGCTTTAGGGGACTCACAGATACGCAGTATTTT. Translating gives CASSFRGLTDTQYF.